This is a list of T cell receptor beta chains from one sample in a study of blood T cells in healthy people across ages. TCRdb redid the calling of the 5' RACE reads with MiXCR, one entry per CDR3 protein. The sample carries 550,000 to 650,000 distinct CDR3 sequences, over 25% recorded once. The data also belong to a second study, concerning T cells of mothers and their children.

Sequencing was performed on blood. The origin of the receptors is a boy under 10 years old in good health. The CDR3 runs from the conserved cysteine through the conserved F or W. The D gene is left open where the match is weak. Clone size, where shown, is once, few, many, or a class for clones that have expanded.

CDR3aa: CASSQDPQGAVGSPLHF; CDR3nt: TGCGCCAGCAGCCAAGATCCCCAGGGGGCGGTGGGTTCACCCCTCCACTTT; d_gene: TRBD1; j_gene: TRBJ1-6; v_gene: TRBV4-1; abundance: -
CDR3aa: CASSYRALPYYEQYF; CDR3nt: TGTGCCAGCAGTTACAGGGCCCTGCCCTACTACGAGCAGTACTTC; d_gene: -; j_gene: TRBJ2-7; v_gene: TRBV12-3/TRBV12-4; abundance: few
CDR3aa: CAISESWGATNEKLFF; CDR3nt: TGTGCCATCAGTGAGTCGTGGGGGGCAACTAATGAAAAACTGTTTTTT; d_gene: -; j_gene: TRBJ1-4; v_gene: TRBV10-3; abundance: -
CDR3aa: CASTPQGSEQYF; CDR3nt: TGTGCCAGCACTCCACAGGGGAGCGAGCAGTACTTC; d_gene: TRBD1; j_gene: TRBJ2-7; v_gene: TRBV2; abundance: -
CDR3aa: CSVEGQGGHSGANVLTF; CDR3nt: TGCAGCGTTGAAGGACAGGGGGGACACTCTGGGGCCAACGTCCTGACTTTC; d_gene: TRBD1; j_gene: TRBJ2-6; v_gene: TRBV29-1; abundance: few
CDR3aa: CASSPSGGAYNEQFF; CDR3nt: TGTGCCAGCAGCCCTAGCGGGGGGGCTTACAATGAGCAGTTCTTC; d_gene: TRBD2; j_gene: TRBJ2-1; v_gene: TRBV12-3/TRBV12-4; abundance: many
CDR3aa: CASSGGTGYRGYTF; CDR3nt: TGTGCCAGCAGTGGGGGAACAGGCTATCGGGGCTACACCTTC; d_gene: -; j_gene: TRBJ1-2; v_gene: TRBV25-1; abundance: few
CDR3aa: CASWDSTQYF; CDR3nt: TGCGCCAGCTGGGACAGCACCCAGTACTTC; d_gene: TRBD1; j_gene: TRBJ2-5; v_gene: TRBV5-1; abundance: -
CDR3aa: CASSSGMTSGSTDTQYF; CDR3nt: TGCGCCAGCAGCTCGGGAATGACTAGCGGGTCAACAGATACGCAGTATTTT; d_gene: TRBD2; j_gene: TRBJ2-3; v_gene: TRBV5-1; abundance: few
CDR3aa: CASSVGAHNEQFF; CDR3nt: TGTGCCAGCAGCGTCGGAGCGCACAATGAGCAGTTCTTC; d_gene: -; j_gene: TRBJ2-1; v_gene: TRBV6-1; abundance: -
CDR3aa: CASTLGTSDRKTQYF; CDR3nt: TGCGCCAGCACCCTGGGGACTAGCGACAGGAAGACCCAGTACTTC; d_gene: TRBD2; j_gene: TRBJ2-5; v_gene: TRBV5-1; abundance: many
CDR3aa: CSVEDKLGAEQYF; CDR3nt: TGCAGCGTTGAAGATAAACTAGGGGCCGAGCAGTACTTC; d_gene: -; j_gene: TRBJ2-7; v_gene: TRBV29-1; abundance: few
CDR3aa: CASSLDWGAYNEQFF; CDR3nt: TGTGCCAGCAGCTTAGACTGGGGGGCCTACAATGAGCAGTTCTTC; d_gene: -; j_gene: TRBJ2-1; v_gene: TRBV7-9; abundance: -
CDR3aa: CSVESDSSNMKNSGNTIYF; CDR3nt: TGCAGCGTTGAATCAGACAGTTCCAACATGAAGAACTCTGGAAACACCATATATTTT; d_gene: -; j_gene: TRBJ1-3; v_gene: TRBV29-1; abundance: few
CDR3aa: CASSQLAGGGETQYF; CDR3nt: TGCGCCAGCAGCCAGCTAGCGGGAGGGGGGGAGACCCAGTACTTC; d_gene: TRBD2; j_gene: TRBJ2-5; v_gene: TRBV4-3; abundance: -
CDR3aa: CASSLGGVNGYTF; CDR3nt: TGCGCCAGCAGTTTGGGGGGCGTAAATGGCTACACCTTC; d_gene: -; j_gene: TRBJ1-2; v_gene: TRBV5-1; abundance: few
CDR3aa: CATAQGTDTGELFF; CDR3nt: TGTGCCACCGCCCAGGGAACAGACACCGGGGAGCTGTTTTTT; d_gene: -; j_gene: TRBJ2-2; v_gene: TRBV24-1; abundance: -
CDR3aa: CASSVAGQGSYEQYF; CDR3nt: TGTGCCAGCAGCGTAGCGGGACAGGGCTCCTACGAGCAGTACTTC; d_gene: TRBD1; j_gene: TRBJ2-7; v_gene: TRBV9; abundance: -
CDR3aa: CSVPGLAGFNEQFF; CDR3nt: TGCAGCGTCCCGGGACTAGCGGGATTTAATGAGCAGTTCTTC; d_gene: TRBD2; j_gene: TRBJ2-1; v_gene: TRBV29-1; abundance: few
CDR3aa: CASSFRGFSYEQYF; CDR3nt: TGTGCCAGCAGTTTCAGGGGATTCTCCTACGAGCAGTACTTC; d_gene: -; j_gene: TRBJ2-7; v_gene: TRBV12-3/TRBV12-4; abundance: few
CDR3aa: CASSLESPDRSYEQYF; CDR3nt: TGTGCCAGCAGCTTGGAGTCCCCCGACAGATCTTACGAGCAGTACTTC; d_gene: -; j_gene: TRBJ2-7; v_gene: TRBV5-5; abundance: -
CDR3aa: CASSQERARGGETQYF; CDR3nt: TGTGCCAGCAGCCAAGAACGGGCGCGGGGGGGGGAGACCCAGTACTTC; d_gene: TRBD2; j_gene: TRBJ2-5; v_gene: TRBV4-2; abundance: -
CDR3aa: CASSQEVQLAGKLFF; CDR3nt: TGCGCCAGCAGCCAAGAGGTACAGCTAGCGGGAAAACTGTTCTTC; d_gene: TRBD2; j_gene: TRBJ2-5; v_gene: TRBV4-3; abundance: -
CDR3aa: CASSYQTGTGNTIYF; CDR3nt: TGTGCCAGCAGTTACCAAACAGGGACTGGAAACACCATATATTTT; d_gene: -; j_gene: TRBJ1-3; v_gene: TRBV6-5; abundance: -
CDR3aa: CATSDKLAGGPQPQHF; CDR3nt: TGTGCCACCAGTGATAAGTTGGCAGGGGGCCCTCAGCCCCAGCATTTT; d_gene: TRBD1; j_gene: TRBJ1-5; v_gene: TRBV24-1; abundance: few
CDR3aa: CASRHPGTGDGYTF; CDR3nt: TGTGCCAGCAGACACCCCGGGACAGGGGATGGCTACACCTTC; d_gene: TRBD1; j_gene: TRBJ1-2; v_gene: TRBV11-2; abundance: few
CDR3aa: CASSFGQGRNEKLFF; CDR3nt: TGTGCCAGCAGCTTTGGACAGGGACGAAATGAAAAACTGTTTTTT; d_gene: TRBD1; j_gene: TRBJ1-4; v_gene: TRBV7-9; abundance: -
CDR3aa: CASPQGRLAAPETRYF; CDR3nt: TGTGCCAGCCCACAGGGCCGTCTAGCGGCCCCCGAGACCCGGTACTTC; d_gene: -; j_gene: TRBJ2-5; v_gene: TRBV14; abundance: -
CDR3aa: CAISVAGQEVYEQYF; CDR3nt: TGTGCCATCAGTGTCGCAGGACAGGAGGTCTACGAGCAGTACTTC; d_gene: TRBD1; j_gene: TRBJ2-7; v_gene: TRBV10-3; abundance: -
CDR3aa: CASSLDGQGGTEAFF; CDR3nt: TGCGCCAGCAGCTTGGACGGACAGGGGGGAACTGAAGCTTTCTTT; d_gene: TRBD1; j_gene: TRBJ1-1; v_gene: TRBV5-1; abundance: few
CDR3aa: CASSLAGQGQETQYF; CDR3nt: TGTGCCAGCAGTTTAGCCGGACAGGGCCAAGAGACCCAGTACTTC; d_gene: TRBD1; j_gene: TRBJ2-5; v_gene: TRBV7-2; abundance: many
CDR3aa: CATSDFGETQYF; CDR3nt: TGTGCCACCAGTGATTTTGGAGAGACCCAGTACTTC; d_gene: -; j_gene: TRBJ2-5; v_gene: TRBV24-1; abundance: once
CDR3aa: CASSSVNLNTGELFF; CDR3nt: TGTGCCAGCAGCTCCGTCAACCTAAACACCGGGGAGCTGTTTTTT; d_gene: -; j_gene: TRBJ2-2; v_gene: TRBV7-2; abundance: once
CDR3aa: CAISESKRGGYTF; CDR3nt: TGTGCCATCAGTGAGTCGAAGCGGGGCGGCTACACCTTC; d_gene: -; j_gene: TRBJ1-2; v_gene: TRBV10-3; abundance: -
CDR3aa: CSARDQSGQETQYF; CDR3nt: TGCAGTGCTAGAGATCAAAGTGGCCAAGAGACCCAGTACTTC; d_gene: -; j_gene: TRBJ2-5; v_gene: TRBV20-1; abundance: -
CDR3aa: CATSARGAVTDTQYF; CDR3nt: TGTGCCACCAGCGCCCGAGGGGCAGTTACAGATACGCAGTATTTT; d_gene: -; j_gene: TRBJ2-3; v_gene: TRBV15; abundance: few
CDR3aa: CSAVTTSGIALYNEQFF; CDR3nt: TGCAGTGCTGTAACGACTAGCGGGATTGCCCTCTACAATGAGCAGTTCTTC; d_gene: TRBD2; j_gene: TRBJ2-1; v_gene: TRBV20-1; abundance: -
CDR3aa: CASSFRGLGETQYF; CDR3nt: TGTGCCAGCAGTTTTCGGGGGCTGGGAGAGACCCAGTACTTC; d_gene: -; j_gene: TRBJ2-5; v_gene: TRBV12-3/TRBV12-4; abundance: few
CDR3aa: CASSEGLAGSTDTQYF; CDR3nt: TGTGCCAGCAGCGAGGGACTAGCGGGGAGCACAGATACGCAGTATTTT; d_gene: TRBD2; j_gene: TRBJ2-3; v_gene: TRBV9; abundance: -
CDR3aa: CASSYSGRAGNTIYF; CDR3nt: TGTGCCAGCAGTTACTCGGGCAGGGCTGGAAACACCATATATTTT; d_gene: -; j_gene: TRBJ1-3; v_gene: TRBV6-6; abundance: -
CDR3aa: CASSTGVDYGYTF; CDR3nt: TGTGCCAGTAGTACCGGGGTCGACTATGGCTACACCTTC; d_gene: -; j_gene: TRBJ1-2; v_gene: TRBV19; abundance: -
CDR3aa: CASSLWGQGGGGQPQHF; CDR3nt: TGTGCCAGCAGCTTATGGGGACAGGGAGGGGGAGGTCAGCCCCAGCATTTT; d_gene: TRBD1; j_gene: TRBJ1-5; v_gene: TRBV11-3; abundance: few
CDR3aa: CASSLVRGGASYNEQFF; CDR3nt: TGTGCCAGCAGCTTGGTTAGGGGGGGGGCCTCCTACAATGAGCAGTTCTTC; d_gene: -; j_gene: TRBJ2-1; v_gene: TRBV6-2/TRBV6-3; abundance: -
CDR3aa: CAISESTGPRGYTF; CDR3nt: TGTGCCATCAGTGAGTCGACAGGGCCGAGGGGCTACACCTTC; d_gene: TRBD1; j_gene: TRBJ1-2; v_gene: TRBV10-3; abundance: -
CDR3aa: CSQGAGEERETQYF; CDR3nt: TGCAGTCAGGGGGCGGGAGAAGAAAGAGAGACCCAGTACTTC; d_gene: -; j_gene: TRBJ2-5; v_gene: TRBV20-1; abundance: many
CDR3aa: CASSLRGQSETRDEQFF; CDR3nt: TGTGCCAGCAGTTTACGTGGGCAGAGCGAGACCAGAGATGAGCAGTTCTTC; d_gene: -; j_gene: TRBJ2-1; v_gene: TRBV12-3/TRBV12-4; abundance: few
CDR3aa: CASSAYSQRSYEQYF; CDR3nt: TGTGCCAGCAGCGCGTACAGTCAAAGGTCCTACGAGCAGTACTTC; d_gene: -; j_gene: TRBJ2-7; v_gene: TRBV7-2; abundance: -
CDR3aa: CASRPQGKASYGYTF; CDR3nt: TGTGCCAGCAGGCCACAGGGGAAAGCTTCCTATGGCTACACCTTC; d_gene: TRBD1; j_gene: TRBJ1-2; v_gene: TRBV28; abundance: -
CDR3aa: CASSEAPGPRGGKAFF; CDR3nt: TGTGCCAGCAGTGAAGCCCCGGGACCTAGGGGGGGGAAAGCTTTCTTT; d_gene: -; j_gene: TRBJ1-1; v_gene: TRBV2; abundance: few
CDR3aa: CASSQGWVGNEQFF; CDR3nt: TGCGCCAGCAGCCAAGGGTGGGTCGGCAATGAGCAGTTCTTC; d_gene: -; j_gene: TRBJ2-1; v_gene: TRBV4-3; abundance: -
CDR3aa: CAISESVWSSKNIQYF; CDR3nt: TGTGCCATCAGTGAGTCGGTATGGTCATCTAAAAACATTCAGTACTTC; d_gene: -; j_gene: TRBJ2-4; v_gene: TRBV10-3; abundance: few